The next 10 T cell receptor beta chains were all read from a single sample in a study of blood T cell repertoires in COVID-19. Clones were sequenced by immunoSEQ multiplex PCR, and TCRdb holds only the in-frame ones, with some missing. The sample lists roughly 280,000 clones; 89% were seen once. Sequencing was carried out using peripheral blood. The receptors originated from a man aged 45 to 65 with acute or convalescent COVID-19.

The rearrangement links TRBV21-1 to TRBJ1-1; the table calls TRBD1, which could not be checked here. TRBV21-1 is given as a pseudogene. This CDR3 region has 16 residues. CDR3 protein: CASSKASGQPYTEAFF. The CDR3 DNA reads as TGTGCCAGCAGCAAAGCCTCGGGACAGCCTTACACTGAAGCTTTCTTT.

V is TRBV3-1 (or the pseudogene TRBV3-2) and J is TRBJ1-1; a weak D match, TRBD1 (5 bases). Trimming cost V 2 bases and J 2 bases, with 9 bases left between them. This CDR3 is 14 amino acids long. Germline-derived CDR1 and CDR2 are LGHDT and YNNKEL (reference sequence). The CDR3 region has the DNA TGTGCCAGCAGCCAAAGTACAGGTAACACTGAAGCTTTCTTT. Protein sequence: CASSQSTGNTEAFF.

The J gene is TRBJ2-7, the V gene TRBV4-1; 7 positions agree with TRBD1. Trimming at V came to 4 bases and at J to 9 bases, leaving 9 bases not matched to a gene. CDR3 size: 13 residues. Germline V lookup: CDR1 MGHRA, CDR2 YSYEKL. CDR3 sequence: CASSPPAGGRQYF. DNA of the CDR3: TGCGCCAGCAGCCCCCCCGCAGGGGGACGGCAGTACTTC.

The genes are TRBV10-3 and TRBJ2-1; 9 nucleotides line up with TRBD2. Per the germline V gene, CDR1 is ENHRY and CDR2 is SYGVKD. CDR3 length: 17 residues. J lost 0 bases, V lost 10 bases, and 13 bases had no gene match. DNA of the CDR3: TGTGCCACTTTAGCGGGAGCCTCAAGGAGCTCCTACAATGAGCAGTTCTTC. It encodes CATLAGASRSSYNEQFF.

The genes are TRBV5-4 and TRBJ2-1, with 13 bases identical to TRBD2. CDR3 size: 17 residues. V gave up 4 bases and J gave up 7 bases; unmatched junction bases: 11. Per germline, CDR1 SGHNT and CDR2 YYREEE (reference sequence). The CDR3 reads CASSPRTSGGLLNEQFF. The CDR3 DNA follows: TGTGCCAGCAGCCCTCGGACTAGCGGGGGTCTATTGAATGAGCAGTTCTTC.

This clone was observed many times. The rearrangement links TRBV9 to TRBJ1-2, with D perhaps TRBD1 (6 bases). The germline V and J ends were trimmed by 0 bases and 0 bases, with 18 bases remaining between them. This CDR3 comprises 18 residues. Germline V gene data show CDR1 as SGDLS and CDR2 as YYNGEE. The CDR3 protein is CASSVDRGTQGPNYGYTF. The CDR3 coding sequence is TGTGCCAGCAGCGTAGATCGGGGCACGCAGGGGCCTAACTATGGCTACACCTTC.

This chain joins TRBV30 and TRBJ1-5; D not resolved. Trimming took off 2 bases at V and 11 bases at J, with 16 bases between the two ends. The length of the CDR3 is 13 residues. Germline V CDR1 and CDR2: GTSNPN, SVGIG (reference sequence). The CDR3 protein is CAWSSVTSAAQHF. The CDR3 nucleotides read TGTGCCTGGAGTTCGGTGACATCAGCGGCCCAGCATTTT.

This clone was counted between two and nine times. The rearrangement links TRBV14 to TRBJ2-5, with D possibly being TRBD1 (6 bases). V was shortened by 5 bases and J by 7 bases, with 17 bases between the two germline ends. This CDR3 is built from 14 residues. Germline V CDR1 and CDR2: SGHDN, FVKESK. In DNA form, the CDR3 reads TGTGCCAGCAGCTTCAAAAACCTCAGGGGGACCCAGTACTTC. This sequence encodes CASSFKNLRGTQYF.

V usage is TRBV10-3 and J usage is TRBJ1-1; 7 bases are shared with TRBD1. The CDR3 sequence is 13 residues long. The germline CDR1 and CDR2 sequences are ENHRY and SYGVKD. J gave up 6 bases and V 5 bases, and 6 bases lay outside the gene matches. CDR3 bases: TGTGCCATCAGTACCGACAGGGAATCTGAAGCTTTCTTT. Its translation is CAISTDRESEAFF.

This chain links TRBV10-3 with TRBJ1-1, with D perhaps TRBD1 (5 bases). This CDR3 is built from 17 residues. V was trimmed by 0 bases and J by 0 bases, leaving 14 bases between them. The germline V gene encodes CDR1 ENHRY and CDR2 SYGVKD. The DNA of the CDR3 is TGTGCCATCAGTGAGTCGCGGAGGGGCGGTATGAACACTGAAGCTTTCTTT. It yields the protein CAISESRRGGMNTEAFF.